This T cell receptor beta chain was observed in a study of early T cells in non-severe SARS-CoV-2 infection. The overall study: Sequencing targeted bulk RNA from unsorted whole blood, leaving chains unpaired.

Germline V lookup: CDR1 MNHEY, CDR2 SVGEGT. V was pared by 2 bases and J by 5 bases, with 10 bases of the junction left unmatched. The CDR3 covers 18 residues. The sample holds many counts of this clonotype. Its antigen is currently unknown. Researchers tagged individual cDNA molecules with unique molecular identifiers. Via MiXCR, TCRdb re-called the 5' RACE reads, giving one row per CDR3 protein. The table lists under 65,000 distinct CDR3 sequences, approximately 12% of them singletons. Regarding the study as a whole: Missing private and CD4 specificities, VDJdb matching favored anti-spike CD8 responses.

This rearrangement joins TRBV6-2 or TRBV6-3 to TRBJ2-1, with 12 nucleotides matching TRBD2. Material: whole blood. The clonotype originates from an adult who was a healthcare worker with PCR-confirmed SARS-CoV-2 infection or an uninfected control (not recorded which). Here the CDR3 reads CASSYPFIGLAGNNEQFF. CDR3 in DNA: TGTGCCAGCAGTTACCCTTTTATCGGACTAGCGGGGAACAATGAGCAGTTCTTC.